A single sample is the source of the 16 T cell receptor beta chains below, sequenced in a study of T cell responses to AZD1222 COVID-19 vaccine. Profiled with immunoSEQ multiplex PCR; TCRdb holds only in-frame clones, not every one. The data contain some 170,000 clones, approximately 94% of them singletons. The material was peripheral blood, obtained on day 0 of AZD1222 vaccination. All receptors come from an adult in good health.

The chain employs TRBV27 and TRBJ2-1, with D hard to call. The CDR3 is made up of 13 amino acids. From germline, CDR1 is MNHEY and CDR2 SMNVEV (reference sequence). V dropped 3 bases and J dropped 6 bases, with 9 bases sitting between them. The CDR3 coding sequence is TGTGCCAGCAGTTTCTCCGTATCCAATGAGCAGTTCTTC. Translation gives CASSFSVSNEQFF.

The chain combines TRBV10-1 with TRBJ2-5, with D possibly TRBD1 on 5 matching bases. The V end lost 5 bases, the J end lost 5 bases, and 12 bases lay between the germline ends. CDR1 is WNHNN and CDR2 is SYGVQD in the germline V gene (reference sequence). The CDR3 covers 13 residues. CDR3 region: CASSPTVGETQYF. The CDR3 DNA follows: TGCGCCAGCAGTCCGACAGTCGGGGAGACCCAGTACTTC.

This chain links TRBV5-4 with TRBJ2-3; D may be TRBD1 or TRBD2 (6 bases each). V lost 5 bases and J 0 bases, leaving 13 bases between the germline ends. Germline V gene lookup returns CDR1 SGHNT and CDR2 YYREEE (reference sequence). This CDR3 comprises 15 residues. The CDR3 reads CASRWGASSTDTQYF. CDR3 nucleotide sequence: TGTGCCAGCAGGTGGGGGGCCTCTAGCACAGATACGCAGTATTTT.

This rearrangement joins TRBV7-7 to TRBJ2-2; 8 bases match TRBD2. Unmatched junction bases numbered 11, after V lost 5 bases and J lost 0 bases. The CDR3 sequence is 18 residues long. The germline V gene encodes CDR1 SSHAT and CDR2 FNYEAQ (reference sequence). CDR3 nucleotide sequence: TGTGCCAGCAGCCGAGACAGAGTAGCGGGAACGAACACCGGGGAGCTGTTTTTT. It translates to CASSRDRVAGTNTGELFF.

This clone was recorded once. The chain couples TRBV10-3 to TRBJ1-1; the D is unclear. Germline CDR1 ENHRY, CDR2 SYGVKD. The CDR3 covers 16 residues. V lost 3 bases to trimming and J lost 2 bases, with 16 bases between them. The CDR3 spells CAISDFWPEKNTEAFF. CDR3 bases: TGTGCCATCAGTGATTTTTGGCCGGAAAAAAACACTGAAGCTTTCTTT.

The CDR3 region is CASRFPTNEKLFF. The CDR3 nucleotides read TGTGCCAGCAGGTTCCCAACTAATGAAAAACTGTTTTTT. The genes are TRBV28 and TRBJ1-4; no clear D. The CDR3 is 13 amino acids. With 6 bases removed from V and 0 bases from J, the gap between germline ends came to 5 bases. CDR1 and CDR2 (germline): MDHEN, SYDVKM.

The chain is built from TRBV9 and TRBJ2-3; D gene uncertain. The CDR3 consists of 12 residues. V was trimmed by 0 bases and J by 3 bases, leaving 2 bases between them. From germline, CDR1 is SGDLS and CDR2 YYNGEE. CDR3 DNA: TGTGCCAGCAGCGTAGCAACAGATACGCAGTATTTT. Its translation is CASSVATDTQYF.

This chain connects TRBV30 to TRBJ1-1; 8 bases are shared with TRBD1. The CDR3 is 13 residues long. Germline loops: CDR1 GTSNPN, CDR2 SVGIG (reference sequence). The ends lost 5 bases at V and 3 bases at J; junction bases unmatched: 5. Here the CDR3 reads CAWRTGRDTEAFF. In DNA form, the CDR3 reads TGTGCCTGGCGGACAGGGAGGGACACTGAAGCTTTCTTT. The full variable domain, completed using reference TRBV30 and TRBJ1-1, is SQTIHQWPATLVQPVGSPLSLECTVEGTSNPNLYWYRQAAGRGLQLLFYSVGIGQISSEVPQNLSASRPQDRQFILSSKKLLLSDSGFYLCAWRTGRDTEAFFGQGTRLTVV.

V gene TRBV19 combines with J gene TRBJ2-1, with 8 bases aligning to TRBD2. Germline V gives CDR1 LNHDA, CDR2 SQIVND (reference sequence). Unmatched junction bases numbered 17, after V lost 3 bases and J lost 4 bases. This CDR3 has 19 amino acids. The CDR3 loop reads CASSIQAGSGIRTYNEQFF. The CDR3 DNA follows: TGTGCCAGTAGTATCCAGGCTGGTAGCGGGATACGGACTTACAATGAGCAGTTCTTC.

The chain uses TRBV5-1 and TRBJ1-6; D is ambiguous. Germline V CDR1 and CDR2: SGHRS, YFSETQ. Trimming pared 2 bases from V and 7 bases from J, leaving 16 bases between. The CDR3 covers 16 residues. In DNA form, the CDR3 reads TGCGCCAGCAGCTTCCGTCAAAACACCATAAATTCACCCCTCCACTTT. Its protein is CASSFRQNTINSPLHF.

The chain combines TRBV2 with TRBJ2-7, with 10 nucleotides matching TRBD1. Germline V gives CDR1 SNHLY, CDR2 FYNNEI. This CDR3 comprises 16 residues. After removal of 6 bases from V and 2 bases from J, the junction contained 10 bases not matched to a gene. CDR3 sequence: CASRLLGTGAPYEQYF. The CDR3, as DNA: TGTGCCAGCAGACTGCTTGGGACAGGGGCCCCCTACGAGCAGTACTTC.

The chain is built from TRBV18 and TRBJ1-1; TRBD1 matches at 7 bases. The CDR3 length is 15 residues. V shed 2 bases and J 1 base; nucleotides not matched to a gene: 4. Per the germline V gene, CDR1 is KGHSH and CDR2 is LQKENI. CDR3 sequence reads: CASSPRTGENTEAFF. The CDR3 bases are TGTGCCAGCTCACCAAGGACAGGAGAGAACACTGAAGCTTTCTTT.

The V gene is TRBV19, the J gene TRBJ1-2; 10 nucleotides align to TRBD1. Germline trimming cut 7 bases from V and 7 bases from J; bases unmatched to any gene: 9. CDR3 length: 14 amino acids. CDR1 is LNHDA, CDR2 SQIVND, per germline (reference sequence). The CDR3 bases are TGTGCCAGTACAAGGACAGGGGGGATCTTTGGCTACACCTTC. It translates to CASTRTGGIFGYTF.

This rearrangement joins TRBV15 to TRBJ2-1, with D possibly TRBD2 on 7 matching bases. This CDR3 region has 15 residues. V gave up 0 bases and J gave up 9 bases, with 15 bases separating them. Germline CDR1 is LNHNV and CDR2 is YYDKDF (reference sequence). CDR3 sequence reads: CATSRDLGGAGEQFF. CDR3 coding DNA: TGTGCCACCAGCAGAGATTTGGGGGGGGCCGGTGAGCAGTTCTTC. Full variable domain (rest looked up from reference TRBV15 and TRBJ2-1): DAMVIQNPRYQVTQFGKPVTLSCSQTLNHNVMYWYQQKSSQAPKLLFHYYDKDFNNEADTPDNFQSRRPNTSFCFLDIRSPGLGDTAMYLCATSRDLGGAGEQFFGPGTRLTVL.

V and J are TRBV20-1 and TRBJ1-5; D is unclear. The CDR3 consists of 12 residues. V lost 3 bases and J 7 bases, leaving 10 bases between the germline ends. The V gene's germline CDR1 is DFQATT and CDR2 SNEGSKA (reference sequence). CDR3 nucleotides: TGCAGTGCTAGTTTAGGGAACCAGCCCCAGCATTTT. Amino acids: CSASLGNQPQHF.

This chain joins TRBV5-1 and TRBJ2-3, with 10 nucleotides matching TRBD2. This CDR3 is built from 15 residues. In germline, CDR1 is SGHRS, CDR2 YFSETQ. V shed 4 bases and J 3 bases; nucleotides not matched to a gene: 5. CDR3 nucleotides: TGCGCCAGCAGCGGCACTAGCGGGAAAACAGATACGCAGTATTTT. Amino acids: CASSGTSGKTDTQYF.